The clone carrying this T cell receptor (beta chain) was counted a few times. Its antigen is undetermined. PCR involved 60 Vbeta and 13 Jbeta primers. The repertoire was sequenced with immunoSEQ multiplex PCR; TCRdb's copy has only in-frame clones and lacks some. Altogether approximately 87,000 clones are present, 80% to 90% being singletons, with the ten largest covering over 5%. Trimming cost V 0 bases and J 5 bases, with 9 bases left between them. Germline V gene lookup returns CDR1 SGHTS and CDR2 YDEGEE. There are 13 residues in the CDR3. The data derive from a study of cytomegalovirus exposure and HLA in healthy donors. General study points: A missense variant in DCLRE1C was later tied to TCR beta V- and J-gene trimming.

This chain uses TRBV5-8 with TRBJ2-7; tentative D call: TRBD2 (6 bases). The clonotype comes from a woman aged 18 to 35 in good health and CMV-seropositive. Material: PBMCs. As DNA, the CDR3 is TGTGCCAGCAGCTTGGTCAGGAGGGACGAGCAGTACTTC. Encoded protein: CASSLVRRDEQYF.